What follows describes a single T cell receptor (beta chain). What it binds is unknown. The data derive from a study of PD-1 blockade in classical Hodgkin lymphoma. Study-wide results and limits: Newly diagnosed patients had diversity similar to the baseline diversity of complete responders. Researchers reported that CD4+ TCR diversity, though not CD8+, rose significantly by C4D1.

Measured with immunoSEQ multiplex PCR; TCRdb has only the in-frame clones, and not every one. This sample has some 100,000 clones, with 75% to 90% found just once. The CDR3 extends over 13 amino acids. CDR1 and CDR2 (germline): MNHNS, SASEGT. The germline V and J ends were trimmed by 6 bases and 4 bases, with 12 bases remaining between them. No patient escaped relapse after autologous stem cell transplantation, and brentuximab vedotin exposure varied. The sample in question was peripheral blood mononuclear cells (PBMCs), obtained before the second cycle of nivolumab. The V call is TRBV6-1, the J call TRBJ1-1; D is unclear. The source is a human donor with classical Hodgkin lymphoma. The CDR3 nucleotides are TGTGCCAGCAGCCCGACTCGAAGCACTGAAGCTTTCTTT. It encodes CASSPTRSTEAFF.